Described below is a single TCR beta chain sequence and its context. Its antigen is unidentified. This CDR3 contains 13 residues. The germline V gene has CDR1 SGHKS and CDR2 YYEKEE (reference sequence). Trimming left V 2 bases short and J 2 bases short, with 5 bases between. This sample was included in a study of T cell clonotyping in hematopoietic cell transplantation. Only in-frame clones appear in the TCRdb table, and some are missing; sequencing was by immunoSEQ multiplex PCR. Here the sample spans about 41,000 clones, about 95% being singletons. Study-wide points: Without cell sorting, CD4 versus CD8 contributions remain unresolved. Recipient TCR diversity dropped after transplant; expanded clonotypes rose from day 30 to 180.

This clonotype was sampled from a man aged 25 to 45 in good health. Some clones in this sample may be carry-over from other donors' samples. V usage is TRBV5-5 and J usage is TRBJ1-3; D is unclear. Sequences were obtained from peripheral blood mononuclear cells. In nucleotides, the CDR3 is TGTGCCAGCAGCTTCGGGGCTGGAAACACCATATATTTT. Translating it yields CASSFGAGNTIYF.